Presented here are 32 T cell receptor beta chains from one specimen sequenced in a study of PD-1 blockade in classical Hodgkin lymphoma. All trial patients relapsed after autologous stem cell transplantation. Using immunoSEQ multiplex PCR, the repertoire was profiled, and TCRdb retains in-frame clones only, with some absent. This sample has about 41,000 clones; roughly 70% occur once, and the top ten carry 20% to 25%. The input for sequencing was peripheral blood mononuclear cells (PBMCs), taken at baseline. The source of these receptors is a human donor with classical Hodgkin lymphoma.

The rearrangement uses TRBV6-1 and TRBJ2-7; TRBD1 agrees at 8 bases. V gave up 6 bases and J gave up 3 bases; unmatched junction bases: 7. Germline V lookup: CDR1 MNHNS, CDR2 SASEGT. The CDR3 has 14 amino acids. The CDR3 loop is CASRDRDRNYEQYF. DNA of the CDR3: TGTGCCAGCAGAGATAGGGACAGGAACTACGAGCAGTACTTC.

The CDR3 region has the DNA TGTGCCAGCTCACCAGGGACAGGAATTACTAACTATGGCTACACCTTC. Amino acid sequence: CASSPGTGITNYGYTF. This chain uses TRBV18 with TRBJ1-2, with 8 nucleotides matching TRBD1. Trimming took 2 bases from V and 0 from J; bases not matched to a gene: 5. CDR3 length: 16 residues. The V gene's germline CDR1 is KGHSH and CDR2 LQKENI.

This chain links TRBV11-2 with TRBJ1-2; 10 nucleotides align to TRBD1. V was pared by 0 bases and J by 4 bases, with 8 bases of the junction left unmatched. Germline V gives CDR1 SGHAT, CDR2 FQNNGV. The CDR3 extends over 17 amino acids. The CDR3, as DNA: TGTGCCAGCAGCTTAGATGGGACAGGGGCCTTCCTCTATGGCTACACCTTC. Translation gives CASSLDGTGAFLYGYTF.

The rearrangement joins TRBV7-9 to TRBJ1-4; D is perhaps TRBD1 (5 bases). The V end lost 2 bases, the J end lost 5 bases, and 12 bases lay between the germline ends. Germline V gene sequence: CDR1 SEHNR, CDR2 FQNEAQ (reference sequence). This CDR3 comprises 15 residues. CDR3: CASSLSQGLNEKLFF. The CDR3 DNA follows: TGTGCCAGCAGCTTATCCCAGGGATTAAATGAAAAACTGTTTTTT.

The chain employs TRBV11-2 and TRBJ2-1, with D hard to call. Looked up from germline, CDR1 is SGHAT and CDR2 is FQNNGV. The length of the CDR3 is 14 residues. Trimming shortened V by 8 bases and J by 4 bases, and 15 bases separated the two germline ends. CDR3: CASASSGPYNEQFF. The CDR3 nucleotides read TGTGCCAGCGCTTCGTCAGGCCCTTACAATGAGCAGTTCTTC.

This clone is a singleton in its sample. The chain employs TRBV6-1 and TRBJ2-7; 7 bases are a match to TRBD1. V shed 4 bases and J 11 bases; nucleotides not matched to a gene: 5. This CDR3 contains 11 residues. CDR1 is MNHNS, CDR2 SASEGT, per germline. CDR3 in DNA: TGTGCCAGCAGTGGATCACAGGGGAAGTACTTC. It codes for CASSGSQGKYF.

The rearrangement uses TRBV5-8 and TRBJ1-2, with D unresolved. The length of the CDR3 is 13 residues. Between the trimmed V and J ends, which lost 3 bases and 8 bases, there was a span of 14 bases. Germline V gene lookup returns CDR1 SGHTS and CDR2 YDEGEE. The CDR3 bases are TGTGCCAGCAGCTCGTTGCCGCAGACCGGCTACACCTTC. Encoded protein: CASSSLPQTGYTF.

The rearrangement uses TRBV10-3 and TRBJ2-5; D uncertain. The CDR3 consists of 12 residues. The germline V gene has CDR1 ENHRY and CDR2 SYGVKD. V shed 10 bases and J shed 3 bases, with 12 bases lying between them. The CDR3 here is CATSWVEETQYF. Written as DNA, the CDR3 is TGTGCCACCTCGTGGGTAGAAGAGACCCAGTACTTC.

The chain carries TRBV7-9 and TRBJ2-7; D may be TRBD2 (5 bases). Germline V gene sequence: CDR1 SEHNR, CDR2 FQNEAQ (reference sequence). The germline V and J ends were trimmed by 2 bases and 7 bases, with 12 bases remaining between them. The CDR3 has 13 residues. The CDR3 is CASSLSPPGEQYF. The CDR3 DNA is TGTGCCAGCAGCTTATCCCCTCCGGGGGAGCAGTACTTC.

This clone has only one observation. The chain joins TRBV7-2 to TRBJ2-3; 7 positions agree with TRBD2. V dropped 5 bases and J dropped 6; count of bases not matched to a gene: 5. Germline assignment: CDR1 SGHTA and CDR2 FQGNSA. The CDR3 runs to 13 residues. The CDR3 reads CASSPQRGDTQYF. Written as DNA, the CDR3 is TGTGCCAGCAGCCCCCAGCGGGGCGATACGCAGTATTTT.

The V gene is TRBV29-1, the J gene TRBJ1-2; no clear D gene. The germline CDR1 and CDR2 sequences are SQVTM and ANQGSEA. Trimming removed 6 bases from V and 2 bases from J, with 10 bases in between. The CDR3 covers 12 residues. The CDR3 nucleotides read TGCAGCGTCCTTACATCCAACTATGGCTACACCTTC. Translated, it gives CSVLTSNYGYTF.

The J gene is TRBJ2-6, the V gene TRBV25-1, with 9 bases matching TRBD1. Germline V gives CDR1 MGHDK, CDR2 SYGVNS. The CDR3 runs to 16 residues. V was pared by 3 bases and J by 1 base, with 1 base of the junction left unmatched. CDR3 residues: CASSETGGSGANVLTF. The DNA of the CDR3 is TGTGCCAGCAGTGAGACAGGGGGTTCTGGGGCCAACGTCCTGACTTTC.

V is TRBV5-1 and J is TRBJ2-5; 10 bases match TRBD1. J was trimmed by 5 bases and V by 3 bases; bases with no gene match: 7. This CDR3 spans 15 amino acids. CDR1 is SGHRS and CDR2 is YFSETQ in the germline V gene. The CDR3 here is CASSWKTGGFETQYF. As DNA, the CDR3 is TGCGCCAGCAGCTGGAAGACAGGGGGCTTTGAGACCCAGTACTTC. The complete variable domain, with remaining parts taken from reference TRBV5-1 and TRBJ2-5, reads KAGVTQTPRYLIKTRGQQVTLSCSPISGHRSVSWYQQTPGQGLQFLFEYFSETQRNKGNFPGRFSGRQFSNSRSEMNVSTLELGDSALYLCASSWKTGGFETQYFGPGTRLLVL.

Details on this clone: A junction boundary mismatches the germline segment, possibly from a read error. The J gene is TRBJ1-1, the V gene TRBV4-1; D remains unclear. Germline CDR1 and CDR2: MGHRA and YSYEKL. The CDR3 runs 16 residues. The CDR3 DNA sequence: TGTGCCAGCAGCCAAGACGGAGTGGTGCGGGGCACTGAAGCTTTCTTT. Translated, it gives CASSQDGVVRGTEAFF.

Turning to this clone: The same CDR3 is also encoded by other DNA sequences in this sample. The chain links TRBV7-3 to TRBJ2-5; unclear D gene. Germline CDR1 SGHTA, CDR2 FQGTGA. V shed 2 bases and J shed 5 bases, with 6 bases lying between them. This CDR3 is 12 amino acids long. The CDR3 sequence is CASSLLGETQYF. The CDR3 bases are TGTGCCAGCAGCTTATTAGGGGAGACCCAGTACTTC.

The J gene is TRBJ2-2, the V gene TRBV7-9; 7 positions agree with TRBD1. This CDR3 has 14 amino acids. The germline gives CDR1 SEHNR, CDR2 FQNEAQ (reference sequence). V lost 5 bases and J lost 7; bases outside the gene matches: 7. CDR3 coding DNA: TGTGCCAGCAGCCTACAGGGGAACGGCGGGGAGCTGTTTTTT. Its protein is CASSLQGNGGELFF.

This CDR3 reads CASRWTGEGNQPQHF. As DNA, the CDR3 is TGTGCCAGCAGATGGACAGGGGAAGGCAATCAGCCCCAGCATTTT. This chain links TRBV6-6 with TRBJ1-5; 9 bases align to TRBD1. The trim removed 6 bases at V and 2 bases at J, leaving 5 bases unmatched. The length of the CDR3 is 15 residues. Germline V gives CDR1 MNHNY, CDR2 SVGAGI (reference sequence).

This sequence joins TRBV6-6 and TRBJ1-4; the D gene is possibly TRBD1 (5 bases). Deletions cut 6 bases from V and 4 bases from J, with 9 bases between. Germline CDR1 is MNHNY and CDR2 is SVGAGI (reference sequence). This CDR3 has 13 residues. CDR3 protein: CASSRDGNEKLFF. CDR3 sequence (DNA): TGTGCCAGCAGCCGGGACGGTAATGAAAAACTGTTTTTT.

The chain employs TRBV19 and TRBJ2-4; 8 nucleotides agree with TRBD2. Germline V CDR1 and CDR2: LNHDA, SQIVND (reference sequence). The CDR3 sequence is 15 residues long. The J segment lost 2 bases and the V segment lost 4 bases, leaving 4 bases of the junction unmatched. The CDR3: CASSSGRIPKNIQYF. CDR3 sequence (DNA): TGTGCCAGTAGTAGCGGGAGGATCCCCAAAAACATTCAGTACTTC.

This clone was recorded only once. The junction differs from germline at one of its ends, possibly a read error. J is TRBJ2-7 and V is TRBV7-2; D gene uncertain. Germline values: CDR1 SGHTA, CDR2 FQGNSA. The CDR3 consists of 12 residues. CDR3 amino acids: CASSPLSSEQYF. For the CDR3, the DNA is TGTGCCAGCAGCCCCCTTTCCTCCGAGCAGTACTTC.

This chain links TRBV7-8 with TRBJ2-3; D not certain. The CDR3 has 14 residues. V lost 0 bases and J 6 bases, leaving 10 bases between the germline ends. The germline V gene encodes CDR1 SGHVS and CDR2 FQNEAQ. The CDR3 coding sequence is TGTGCCAGCAGCTTAGCACAGACCAGCGATACGCAGTATTTT. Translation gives CASSLAQTSDTQYF. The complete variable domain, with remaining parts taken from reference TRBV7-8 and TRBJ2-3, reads GAGVSQSPRYKVAKRGQDVALRCDPISGHVSLFWYQQALGQGPEFLTYFQNEAQLDKSGLPSDRFFAERPEGSVSTLKIQRTQQEDSAVYLCASSLAQTSDTQYFGPGTRLTVL.

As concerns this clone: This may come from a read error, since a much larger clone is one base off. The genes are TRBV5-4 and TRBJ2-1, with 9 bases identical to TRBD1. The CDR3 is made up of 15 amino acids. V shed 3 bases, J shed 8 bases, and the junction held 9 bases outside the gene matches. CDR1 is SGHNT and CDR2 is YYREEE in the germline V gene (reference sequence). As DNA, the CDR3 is TGTGCCAGCAGCTCGTGGACAGGGGCGGGCGATGAGCAGTTCTTC. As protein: CASSSWTGAGDEQFF.

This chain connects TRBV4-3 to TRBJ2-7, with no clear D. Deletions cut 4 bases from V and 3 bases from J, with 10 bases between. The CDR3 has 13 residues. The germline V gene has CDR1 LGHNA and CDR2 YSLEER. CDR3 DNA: TGCGCCAGCAGCCCCCGTACGGGCTACGAGCAGTACTTC. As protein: CASSPRTGYEQYF.

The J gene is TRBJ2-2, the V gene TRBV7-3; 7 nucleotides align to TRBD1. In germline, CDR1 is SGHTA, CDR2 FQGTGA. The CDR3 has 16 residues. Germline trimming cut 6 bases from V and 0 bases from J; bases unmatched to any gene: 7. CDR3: CASRNRQGSNTGELFF. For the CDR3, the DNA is TGTGCCAGCAGAAATCGACAGGGATCGAACACCGGGGAGCTGTTTTTT.

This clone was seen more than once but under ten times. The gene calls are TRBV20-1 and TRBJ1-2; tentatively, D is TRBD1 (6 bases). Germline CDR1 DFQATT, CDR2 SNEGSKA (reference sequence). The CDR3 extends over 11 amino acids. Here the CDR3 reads CSTQGNYGYTF. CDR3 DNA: TGCAGCACACAGGGCAACTATGGCTACACCTTC.

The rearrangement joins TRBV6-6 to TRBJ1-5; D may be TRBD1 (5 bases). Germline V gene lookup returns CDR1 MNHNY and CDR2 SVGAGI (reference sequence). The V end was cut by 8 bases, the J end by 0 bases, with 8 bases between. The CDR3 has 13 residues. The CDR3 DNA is TGTGCCAGCGGGGCAGTTAGCAATCAGCCCCAGCATTTT. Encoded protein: CASGAVSNQPQHF.

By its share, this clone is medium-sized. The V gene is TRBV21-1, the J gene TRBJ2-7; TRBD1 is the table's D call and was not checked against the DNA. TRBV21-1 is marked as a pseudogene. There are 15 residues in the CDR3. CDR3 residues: CASSGWTGGPYEQYF. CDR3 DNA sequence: TGTGCCAGCAGCGGGTGGACAGGGGGCCCCTACGAGCAGTACTTC.

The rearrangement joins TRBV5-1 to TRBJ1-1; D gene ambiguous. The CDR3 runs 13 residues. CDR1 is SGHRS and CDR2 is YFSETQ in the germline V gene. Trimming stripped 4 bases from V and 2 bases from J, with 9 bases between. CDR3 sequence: CASSIGVNTEAFF. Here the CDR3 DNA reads TGCGCCAGCAGCATTGGAGTAAACACTGAAGCTTTCTTT.

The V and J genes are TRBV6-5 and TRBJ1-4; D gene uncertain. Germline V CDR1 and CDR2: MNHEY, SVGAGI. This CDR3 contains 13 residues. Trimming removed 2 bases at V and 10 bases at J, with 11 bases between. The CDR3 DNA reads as TGTGCCAGCAGTTACACATCGGGCGGAAAACTGTTTTTT. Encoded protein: CASSYTSGGKLFF.

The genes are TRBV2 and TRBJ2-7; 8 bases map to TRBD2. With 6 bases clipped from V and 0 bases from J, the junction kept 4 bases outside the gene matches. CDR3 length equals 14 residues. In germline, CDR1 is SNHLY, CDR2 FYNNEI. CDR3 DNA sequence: TGTGCCAGCAGGGTAAGCGGGAGCTCCTACGAGCAGTACTTC. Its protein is CASRVSGSSYEQYF.

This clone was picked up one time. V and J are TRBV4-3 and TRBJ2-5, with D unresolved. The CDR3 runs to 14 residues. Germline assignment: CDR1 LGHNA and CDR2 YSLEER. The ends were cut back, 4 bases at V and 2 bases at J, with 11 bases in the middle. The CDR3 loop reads CASSPTRNQETQYF. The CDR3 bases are TGCGCCAGCAGCCCGACCCGGAATCAAGAGACCCAGTACTTC.

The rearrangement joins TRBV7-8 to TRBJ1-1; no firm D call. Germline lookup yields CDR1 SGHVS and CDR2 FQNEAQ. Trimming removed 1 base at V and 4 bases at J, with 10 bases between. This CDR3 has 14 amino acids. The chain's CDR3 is CASSLDGVRTEAFF. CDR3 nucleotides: TGTGCCAGCAGCTTAGATGGGGTTCGCACTGAAGCTTTCTTT.